This TCR beta chain was documented in a study of circulating tumor DNA in untreated peripheral T-cell lymphoma (dated by TCRdb to the early 2020s). The paper's findings and limits, for the study overall: Tumor-specific clonotypes were identified in 75% to 80% of patients, from about 84% of baseline tissues and approximately 70% of baseline serum samples.

The CDR3 runs 16 residues from the cysteine to the phenylalanine. Only the CDR3 DNA stays, 48 bases, in frame from base 1. In the germline V gene, CDR1 corresponds to KGHSH and CDR2 to LQKENI. V trim: 6 bases; J trim: 2 bases; unmatched bases: 12. Notes on this clone: Its antigen is not yet known. Per-base qualities were not stored, and no clone one base away is much larger.

To identify tumor-specific TCR clonotypes, tumor tissue taken at baseline, before any treatment, was sequenced. Next-generation sequencing of T-cell receptor sequences was used to monitor peripheral T-cell lymphoma patients receiving frontline treatment on a trial. The library was obtained by the immunoSEQ multiplex PCR assay. TCRdb took over this immuneACCESS table, retaining in-frame rearrangements with V and J assigned. Such tables are incomplete; in checked studies, under half of the missing clones stem from an unresolved V gene, and the remainder is unexplained. The sample contains roughly 7,000 clones, about 75% of them found a single time. The ten biggest clones cover approximately 15% of the sample.

This sequence uses TRBV18 and TRBJ1-2; 7 middle bases align to TRBD1. The sample was tumor tissue. This TCR was sampled from a human donor with peripheral T-cell lymphoma. The CDR3 sequence is CASSPGAGQMNYGYTF. The base sequence is TGTGCCAGCTCGCCGGGAGCGGGACAGATGAACTATGGCTACACCTTC.